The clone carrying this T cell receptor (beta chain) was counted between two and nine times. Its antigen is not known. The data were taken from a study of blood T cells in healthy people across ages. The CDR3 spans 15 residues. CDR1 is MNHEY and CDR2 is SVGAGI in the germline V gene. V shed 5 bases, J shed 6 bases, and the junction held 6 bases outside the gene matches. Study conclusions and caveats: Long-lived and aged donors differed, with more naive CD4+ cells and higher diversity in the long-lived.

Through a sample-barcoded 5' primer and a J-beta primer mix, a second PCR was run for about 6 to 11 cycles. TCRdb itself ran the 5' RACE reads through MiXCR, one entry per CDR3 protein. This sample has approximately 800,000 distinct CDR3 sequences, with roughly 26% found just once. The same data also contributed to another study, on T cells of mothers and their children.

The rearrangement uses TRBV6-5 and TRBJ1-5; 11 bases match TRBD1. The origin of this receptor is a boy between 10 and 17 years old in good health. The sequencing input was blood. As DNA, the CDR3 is TGTGCCAGCAGTCGCATGGGACAGGGGGGTCAGCCCCAGCATTTT. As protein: CASSRMGQGGQPQHF.